The T cell receptor (beta chain) under discussion was sequenced for a study of neurological immune-mediated disorders. Use was made of 900,000 to 1,000,000 CD4+ or CD8+ T cells in sorted libraries. General study findings and limits: None of the CDR3 amino acid sequences of expanded clones recurred across subjects, suggesting private repertoires in all groups.

This clonotype was found many times. Its antigen is currently unknown. 5'RACE generated cDNA with 10-nucleotide random UMIs. TCRdb reprocessed the 5' RACE reads via MiXCR and lists one record per CDR3 protein. The sample has some 15,000 distinct CDR3 sequences, over 10% seen once. This CDR3 has 13 residues. V lost 5 bases, J lost 3 bases, and 4 bases stayed unmatched. Germline V gives CDR1 SGHRS, CDR2 YFSETQ. The TCR was taken from a female donor with HTLV-1-associated myelopathy (HAM/TSP). The specimen sequenced was CD8+ T cells from blood. The rearrangement links TRBV5-1 to TRBJ1-2, with 7 bases lining up with TRBD1. The CDR3 bases are TGCGCCAGCAGATCCGGGACAGACTATGGCTACACCTTC. Its translation is CASRSGTDYGYTF.